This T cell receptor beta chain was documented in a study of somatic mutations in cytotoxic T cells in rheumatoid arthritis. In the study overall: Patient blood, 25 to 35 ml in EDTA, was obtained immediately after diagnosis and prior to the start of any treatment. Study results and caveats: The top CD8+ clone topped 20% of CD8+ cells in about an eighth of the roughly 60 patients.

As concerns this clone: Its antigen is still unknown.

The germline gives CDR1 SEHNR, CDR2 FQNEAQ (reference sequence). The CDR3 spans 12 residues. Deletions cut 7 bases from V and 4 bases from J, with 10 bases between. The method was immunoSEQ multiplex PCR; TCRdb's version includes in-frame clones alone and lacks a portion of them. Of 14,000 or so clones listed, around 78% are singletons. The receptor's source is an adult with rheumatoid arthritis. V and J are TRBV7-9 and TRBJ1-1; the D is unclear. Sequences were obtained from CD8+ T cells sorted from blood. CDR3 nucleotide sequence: TGTGCCAGCACCGCGGGGTCCACTGAAGCTTTCTTT. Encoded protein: CASTAGSTEAFF.